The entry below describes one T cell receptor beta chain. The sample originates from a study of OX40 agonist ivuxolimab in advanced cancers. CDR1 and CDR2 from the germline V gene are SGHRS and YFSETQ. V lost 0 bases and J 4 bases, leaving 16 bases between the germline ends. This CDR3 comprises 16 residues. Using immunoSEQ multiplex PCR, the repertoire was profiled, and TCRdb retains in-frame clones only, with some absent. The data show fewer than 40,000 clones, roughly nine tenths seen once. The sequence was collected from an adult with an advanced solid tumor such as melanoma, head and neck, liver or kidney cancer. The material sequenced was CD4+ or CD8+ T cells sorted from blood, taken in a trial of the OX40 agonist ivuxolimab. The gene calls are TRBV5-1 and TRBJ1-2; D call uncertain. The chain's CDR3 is CASSLGPSTEGYGYTF. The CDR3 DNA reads TGCGCCAGCAGCTTGGGTCCTTCCACAGAGGGCTATGGCTACACCTTC.